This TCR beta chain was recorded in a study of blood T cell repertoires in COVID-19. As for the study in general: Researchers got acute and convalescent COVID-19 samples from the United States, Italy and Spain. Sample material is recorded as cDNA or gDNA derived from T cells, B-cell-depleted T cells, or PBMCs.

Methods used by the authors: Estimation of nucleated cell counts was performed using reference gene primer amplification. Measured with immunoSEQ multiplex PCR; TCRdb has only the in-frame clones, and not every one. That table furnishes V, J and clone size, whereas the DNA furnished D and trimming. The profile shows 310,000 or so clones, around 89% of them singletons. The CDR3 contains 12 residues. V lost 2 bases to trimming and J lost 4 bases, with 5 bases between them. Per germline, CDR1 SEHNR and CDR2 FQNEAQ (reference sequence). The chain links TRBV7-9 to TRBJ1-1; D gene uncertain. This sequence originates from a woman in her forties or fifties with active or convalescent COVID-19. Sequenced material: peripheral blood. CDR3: CASSLRGTEAFF. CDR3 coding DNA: TGTGCCAGCAGCTTACGAGGCACTGAAGCTTTCTTT. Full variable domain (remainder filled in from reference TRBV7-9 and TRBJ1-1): DTGVSQNPRHKITKRGQNVTFRCDPISEHNRLYWYRQTLGQGPEFLTYFQNEAQLEKSRLLSDRFSAERPKGSFSTLEIQRTEQGDSAMYLCASSLRGTEAFFGQGTRLTVV.